This TCR beta chain emerged from a study of T cells after yellow fever vaccination. Study-wide points: High-abundance clonotypes from the bulk population could contaminate FACS-sorted repertoires.

Unmatched junction bases numbered 9, after V lost 6 bases and J lost 4 bases. The CDR3 extends over 14 amino acids. CDR1 is SGHNT and CDR2 is YYREEE in the germline V gene (reference sequence). Note on this clonotype: The antigen remains undetermined.

TCRdb re-called the 5' RACE reads with MiXCR, one entry per CDR3 protein. The sample includes about 430,000 distinct CDR3 sequences, around 20% of them seen just once. This TCR was sampled from a man between 18 and 35 years old who received the YFV17D yellow fever vaccine. This chain connects TRBV5-4 to TRBJ1-2; 7 bases map to TRBD1. This specimen was PBMCs, taken before the yellow fever booster vaccination. CDR3: CASTEGQAFYGYTF. The CDR3 bases are TGTGCCAGCACCGAAGGACAGGCCTTCTATGGCTACACCTTC.